The clone carrying this T cell receptor beta chain occurred a few times. Its antigen is as yet unknown. The data belong to a study of tumor-infiltrating lymphocytes in glioblastoma multiforme. The V end was cut by 5 bases, the J end by 4 bases, with 17 bases between. The length of the CDR3 is 15 residues. Per germline, CDR1 SGHAT and CDR2 FQNNGV. Study observations and caveats: RNA-based TCR sequencing may distort clone frequencies, since cells carry unequal TCR transcript numbers.

TCR beta libraries were built from RNA through three nested multiplex PCR rounds using modified ARM-PCR. Input was 0.45 to 0.5 ug total RNA, reverse-transcribed with a C-beta primer. Each CDR3 protein is one row after TCRdb ran MiXCR on the multiplex PCR reads. The top ten clones hold around 50% of a sample with more than 12,000 distinct CDR3 sequences, roughly 71% of them seen once. The sample comprised brain tumor tissue. This clonotype was sampled from a male donor with glioblastoma. V and J are TRBV11-2 and TRBJ1-1, with D maybe TRBD1 (5 bases). The CDR3 nucleotides are TGTGCCAGCAGCGTTAGCCCACTGAGGGGCACTGAAGCTTTCTTT. Translation: CASSVSPLRGTEAFF.